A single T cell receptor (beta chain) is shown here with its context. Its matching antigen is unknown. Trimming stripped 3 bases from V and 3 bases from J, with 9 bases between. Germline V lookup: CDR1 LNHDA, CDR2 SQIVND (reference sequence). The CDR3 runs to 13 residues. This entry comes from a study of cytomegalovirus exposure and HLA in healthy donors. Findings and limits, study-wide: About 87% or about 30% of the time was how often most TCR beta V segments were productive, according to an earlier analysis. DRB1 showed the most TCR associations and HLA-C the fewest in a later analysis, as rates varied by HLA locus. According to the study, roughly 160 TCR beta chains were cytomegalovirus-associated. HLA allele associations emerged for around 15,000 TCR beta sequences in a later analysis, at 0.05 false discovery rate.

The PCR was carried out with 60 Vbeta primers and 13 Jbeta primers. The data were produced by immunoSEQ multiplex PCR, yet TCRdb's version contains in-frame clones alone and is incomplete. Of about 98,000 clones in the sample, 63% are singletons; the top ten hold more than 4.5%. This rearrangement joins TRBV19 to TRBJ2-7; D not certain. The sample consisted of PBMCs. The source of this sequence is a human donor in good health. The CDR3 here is CASSIQENYEQYF. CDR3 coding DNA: TGTGCCAGTAGTATTCAGGAAAACTACGAGCAGTACTTC. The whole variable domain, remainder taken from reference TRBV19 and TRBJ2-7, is DGGITQSPKYLFRKEGQNVTLSCEQNLNHDAMYWYRQDPGQGLRLIYYSQIVNDFQKGDIAEGYSVSREKKESFPLTVTSAQKNPTAFYLCASSIQENYEQYFGPGTRLTVT.